Below are 21 T cell receptor beta chains sequenced from a single sample in a study of regulatory T cells in long-lasting Graves disease. TCR beta libraries were built with iRepertoire HTBI primers and Arm-PCR of CDR3 regions. TCRdb used MiXCR to reprocess the multiplex PCR reads, holding one entry per CDR3 protein. The top ten clones hold around 30% of a sample with nearly 350,000 distinct CDR3 sequences, roughly a fifth of them seen once. Stated time point: persistent/refractory GD, antithyroid drugs over 5 years with positive TRAb. PBMC RNA served as the TCR library source. The source material was peripheral blood mononuclear cells (PBMCs), sampled when the disease was refractory, from a patient treated with antithyroid drugs. Receptors were obtained from a female donor with Graves disease.

This clonotype has a handful of counts. The V call is TRBV19, the J call TRBJ1-1; D gene unclear. From germline, CDR1 is LNHDA and CDR2 SQIVND (reference sequence). The V end was cut by 1 base, the J end by 0 bases, with 3 bases between. The CDR3 sequence is 13 residues long. The CDR3: CASSIGMNTEAFF. CDR3 in DNA: TGTGCCAGTAGTATAGGCATGAACACTGAAGCTTTCTTT. Based on the CDR3 plus reference TRBV19 and TRBJ1-1, the full variable domain is DGGITQSPKYLFRKEGQNVTLSCEQNLNHDAMYWYRQDPGQGLRLIYYSQIVNDFQKGDIAEGYSVSREKKESFPLTVTSAQKNPTAFYLCASSIGMNTEAFFGQGTRLTVV.

This clonotype was counted at least ten times. This sequence joins TRBV9 and TRBJ1-2, with 8 bases lining up with TRBD1. The CDR3 extends over 16 amino acids. With 4 bases clipped from V and 0 bases from J, the junction kept 8 bases outside the gene matches. The germline CDR1 and CDR2 sequences are SGDLS and YYNGEE. The CDR3 DNA reads TGTGCCAGCAGCCCAGAGGGACAGGTAGCTAACTATGGCTACACCTTC. This sequence encodes CASSPEGQVANYGYTF.

This clonotype was counted at least ten times. The chain is built from TRBV6-5 and TRBJ2-7; D is unresolved. The CDR3 contains 13 residues. CDR1 MNHEY and CDR2 SVGAGI come from the germline V gene. V lost 4 bases, J lost 3 bases, and 10 bases lay in between. The CDR3 sequence: CASSFVHGYEQYF. The CDR3 bases are TGTGCCAGCAGTTTTGTTCACGGCTACGAGCAGTACTTC.

This clonotype was observed many times. The chain employs TRBV2 and TRBJ1-2; TRBD1 matches 7 bases. V gave up 6 bases and J gave up 8 bases; unmatched junction bases: 6. Germline V gene lookup returns CDR1 SNHLY and CDR2 FYNNEI. The CDR3 consists of 12 residues. In nucleotides, the CDR3 is TGTGCCAGCAGGCAGACAGGGAGCGGCTACACCTTC. This gives the protein CASRQTGSGYTF.

The V call is TRBV7-9, the J call TRBJ2-7; D might be TRBD2 (5 bases). From germline, CDR1 is SEHNR and CDR2 FQNEAQ (reference sequence). V was trimmed by 3 bases and J by 5 bases, leaving 11 bases between them. The CDR3 runs to 13 residues. The CDR3 sequence is CASSFNGIHEQYF. DNA for the CDR3: TGTGCCAGCAGCTTTAACGGGATCCACGAGCAGTACTTC. Filled out from reference TRBV7-9 and TRBJ2-7, the complete variable domain reads DTGVSQNPRHKITKRGQNVTFRCDPISEHNRLYWYRQTLGQGPEFLTYFQNEAQLEKSRLLSDRFSAERPKGSFSTLEIQRTEQGDSAMYLCASSFNGIHEQYFGPGTRLTVT.

Comment on this clonotype: One junction end disagrees with the germline gene, perhaps due to a read error. The CDR3 loop reads CASAPGLAGVRGQYF. The CDR3, as DNA: TGCGCCAGCGCCCCTGGACTAGCGGGAGTTCGCGGGCAGTACTTC. The chain combines TRBV5-4 with TRBJ2-7, with 13 positions matching TRBD2. This CDR3 is built from 15 residues. The germline gives CDR1 SGHNT, CDR2 YYREEE (reference sequence).

Many counts were recorded for this clonotype. This rearrangement joins TRBV19 to TRBJ1-4; no clear D gene. V shed 3 bases and J shed 1 base, with 9 bases lying between them. The CDR3 sequence is 15 residues long. Germline assignment: CDR1 LNHDA and CDR2 SQIVND (reference sequence). The DNA of the CDR3 is TGTGCCAGTAGTATCTTCCGGGAAACTAATGAAAAACTGTTTTTT. Translating gives CASSIFRETNEKLFF.

The chain joins TRBV6-2 or TRBV6-3 to TRBJ1-1; D call uncertain. V gave up 11 bases and J gave up 3 bases, with 16 bases separating them. CDR1 and CDR2 from the germline V gene are MNHEY and SVGEGT. The length of the CDR3 is 13 residues. The CDR3 DNA is TGTGCCGGCGCGACGAGCGGGTACACTGAAGCTTTCTTT. It encodes CAGATSGYTEAFF.

The J gene is TRBJ1-3, the V gene TRBV24-1; TRBD1 is a possible D gene (5 bases). The CDR3 runs to 14 residues. Germline lookup yields CDR1 KGHDR and CDR2 SFDVKD. The V gene lost 7 bases and the J gene lost 2 bases, with 11 bases spanning the gap. Here the CDR3 reads CATRTRGTGNTIYF. The DNA for the CDR3 is TGTGCCACCAGGACACGGGGGACTGGAAACACCATATATTTT.

There are many counts of this clonotype. The chain is built from TRBV12-3 or TRBV12-4 and TRBJ1-2; 7 bases fit TRBD1. There are 17 residues in the CDR3. V gave up 10 bases and J gave up 4 bases; unmatched junction bases: 21. CDR3 DNA: TGTGCCATCTTCACACCCCCCTCCGGAGGGACAGCCTATGGCTACACCTTC. This codes for CAIFTPPSGGTAYGYTF.

This chain uses TRBV7-9 with TRBJ2-7, with D maybe TRBD1 (6 bases). The CDR3 length is 14 residues. Trimming stripped 2 bases from V and 4 bases from J, with 12 bases between. Germline V gene sequence: CDR1 SEHNR, CDR2 FQNEAQ (reference sequence). The DNA for the CDR3 is TGTGCCAGCAGCTTACCAGGGGCCTATTACGAGCAGTACTTC. It specifies CASSLPGAYYEQYF.

This clonotype has a handful of counts. The rearrangement uses TRBV6-8 and TRBJ1-2; no definite D call. This CDR3 is 12 amino acids long. V gave up 6 bases and J gave up 7 bases, with 12 bases separating them. CDR1 and CDR2 from the germline V gene are MNHGY and SAAAGT. Here the CDR3 DNA reads TGTGCCAGCAGGACTTTCTGGGTTGGCTACACCTTC. Its translation: CASRTFWVGYTF.

The rearrangement uses TRBV7-3 and TRBJ2-3, with a weak D call TRBD1 (5 bases). The CDR3 runs to 13 residues. Germline V gives CDR1 SGHTA, CDR2 FQGTGA. Deletions cut 4 bases from V and 6 bases from J, with 11 bases between. CDR3 nucleotide sequence: TGTGCCAGCAGCTGGGGCGCGGAGGATACGCAGTATTTT. Translating gives CASSWGAEDTQYF.

This clonotype has a handful of counts. This sequence joins TRBV4-1 and TRBJ2-7; 10 bases match TRBD1. This CDR3 contains 15 residues. V gave up 1 base and J gave up 4 bases; unmatched junction bases: 4. The germline CDR1 and CDR2 sequences are MGHRA and YSYEKL. The CDR3 nucleotides are TGCGCCAGCAGCCAAGTTGACAGGGGGCCGTACGAGCAGTACTTC. Its translation: CASSQVDRGPYEQYF.

This clonotype was detected a few times. The chain combines TRBV7-2 with TRBJ2-5; maybe TRBD2 (6 bases). This CDR3 has 15 amino acids. Per the germline V gene, CDR1 is SGHTA and CDR2 is FQGNSA. V lost 6 bases and J 2 bases, leaving 16 bases between the germline ends. In nucleotides, the CDR3 is TGTGCCAGCAGGGCCCTGGGGGGAAATCAAGAGACCCAGTACTTC. Translating gives CASRALGGNQETQYF.

This clonotype has only a few counts. CDR3 DNA sequence: TGTGCCATCAGTGACGGGAGAGCAAGCGAGCAGTACTTC. Amino acid sequence: CAISDGRASEQYF. The chain has TRBV10-3 and TRBJ2-7; D might be TRBD2 (6 bases). This CDR3 comprises 13 residues. Between the trimmed V and J ends, which lost 3 bases and 6 bases, there was a span of 12 bases. CDR1 and CDR2 from the germline V gene are ENHRY and SYGVKD.

Worth noting for this clonotype: A clone one base away is much larger, so this may be a read error. The chain carries TRBV12-3 or TRBV12-4 and TRBJ1-1; D might be TRBD1 (6 bases). There are 16 residues in the CDR3. The CDR3 DNA is TGTTCCAGCAGTCCCCGCCTGACAGGCCGGAACACTGAAGCTTTCTTT. Its translation: CSSSPRLTGRNTEAFF.

This clonotype was recorded many times. The J gene is TRBJ2-5, the V gene TRBV29-1, with a tentative D call TRBD1 (6 bases). The CDR3 is made up of 13 amino acids. Germline CDR1 is SQVTM and CDR2 is ANQGSEA. V was trimmed by 6 bases and J by 2 bases, leaving 13 bases between them. The CDR3 loop is CSVEQGAQETQYF. The CDR3 region has the DNA TGCAGCGTGGAACAGGGAGCACAAGAGACCCAGTACTTC.

V usage is TRBV28 and J usage is TRBJ1-1, with D possibly being TRBD1 (5 bases). The CDR3 is 14 amino acids. Deletions cut 4 bases from V and 4 bases from J, with 13 bases between. In germline, CDR1 is MDHEN, CDR2 SYDVKM. CDR3 DNA: TGTGCCAGCAGTTCAACCTTTGACAGCACTGAAGCTTTCTTT. It codes for CASSSTFDSTEAFF.

In its sample, this clonotype was seen many times. The chain is built from TRBV6-1 and TRBJ1-5; D is uncertain. Germline CDR1 reads MNHNS; CDR2 reads SASEGT. Trimming took 8 bases from V and 6 from J, leaving 20 bases between them. The CDR3 is 15 amino acids. The CDR3 region has the DNA TGTGCCAGCGTCCTGTATGGGGTAGAGGGTCAGCCCCAGCATTTT. Protein: CASVLYGVEGQPQHF.

This chain uses TRBV6-1 with TRBJ2-3; a weak D match, TRBD2 (6 bases). The ends were cut back, 7 bases at V and 8 bases at J, with 16 bases in the middle. CDR3 length: 13 amino acids. Germline CDR1 reads MNHNS; CDR2 reads SASEGT. The CDR3 reads CASKGVGGGTQYF. The CDR3 coding sequence is TGTGCCAGCAAAGGGGTCGGGGGTGGTACGCAGTATTTT.